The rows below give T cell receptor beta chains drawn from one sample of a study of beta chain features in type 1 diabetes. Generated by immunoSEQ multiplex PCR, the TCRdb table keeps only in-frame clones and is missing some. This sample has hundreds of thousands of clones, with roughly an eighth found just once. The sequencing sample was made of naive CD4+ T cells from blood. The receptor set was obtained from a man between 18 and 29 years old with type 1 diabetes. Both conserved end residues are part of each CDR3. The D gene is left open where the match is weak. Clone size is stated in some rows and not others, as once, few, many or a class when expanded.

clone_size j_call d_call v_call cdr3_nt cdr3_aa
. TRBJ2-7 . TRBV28 TGTGCCAGCAGTACCCCCAGTTTAGCAGGGGAGCAGTACTTC CASSTPSLAGEQYF
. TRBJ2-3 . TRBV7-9 TGTGCCAGGGGGGACATCAGCACAGATACGCAGTATTTT CARGDISTDTQYF
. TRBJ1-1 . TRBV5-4 TGTGCCAGCAGCTTGTTCGGTCGGGTGTTGAACACTGAAGCTTTCTTT CASSLFGRVLNTEAFF
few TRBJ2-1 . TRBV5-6 TGTGCCAGCAGCAAGTCGAGGTTGCATGAGCAGTTCTTC CASSKSRLHEQFF
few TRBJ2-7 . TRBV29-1 TGCAGCACCGGGACTGATTACTACGAGCAGTACTTC CSTGTDYYEQYF
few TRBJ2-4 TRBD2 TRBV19 TGTGCCAGTAGGTCACGAGTCGGGGGGTGGTACTTC CASRSRVGGWYF
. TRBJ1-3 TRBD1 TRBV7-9 TGTGCCAGCAGCTTAGCGCCTTACAGGGGCGACTCTGGAAACACCATATATTTT CASSLAPYRGDSGNTIYF
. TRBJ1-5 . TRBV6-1 TGTGCCAGCAGTGAAGTGTCGGCGGGTCAGCCCCAGCATTTT CASSEVSAGQPQHF
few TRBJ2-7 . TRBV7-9 TGTGCCAGCAGCCCTAGAGGGACTGGCGCGATCGAGCAGTACTTC CASSPRGTGAIEQYF
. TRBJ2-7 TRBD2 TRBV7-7 TGTGCTAGCAGCTTGGGACTAGCGGGCACCTACGAGCAGTACTTC CASSLGLAGTYEQYF
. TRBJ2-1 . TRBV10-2 TGCGCCAGCAGGCAATTAAGCAGCCCCTACAATGAGCAGTTCTTC CASRQLSSPYNEQFF
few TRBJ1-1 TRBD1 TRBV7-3 TGTGCCAGCAGCTTAAGGGCGCCGGGACAGGGGAAAACTGAAGCTTTCTTT CASSLRAPGQGKTEAFF
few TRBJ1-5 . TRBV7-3 TGTGCCAGCAGCTTAGGCGAAAGGCAGCCCCAGCATTTT CASSLGERQPQHF
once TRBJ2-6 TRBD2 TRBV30 TGTGCCTGGAGAGGGACTAGCGGGGGCCTTCGCTCTGGGGCCAACGTCCTGACTTTC CAWRGTSGGLRSGANVLTF
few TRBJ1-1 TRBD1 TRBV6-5 TGTGCCAGCAGTTTAAGGGACAGGGGGCGAAACACTGAAGCTTTCTTT CASSLRDRGRNTEAFF
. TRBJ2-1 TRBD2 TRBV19 TGTGCCAGTAGCCTGGGGGGGACCAATGAGCAGTTCTTC CASSLGGTNEQFF
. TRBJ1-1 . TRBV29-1 TGCAGCGTAGGACAAGGACCGAGCACTGAAGCTTTCTTT CSVGQGPSTEAFF
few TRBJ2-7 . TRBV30 TGTGCCTGGAGCACGGACACCGGGTTCTACGAGCAGTACTTC CAWSTDTGFYEQYF
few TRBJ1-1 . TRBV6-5 TGTGCCAGCAGCTACCAAGGGTTACCCACTGAAGCTTTCTTT CASSYQGLPTEAFF
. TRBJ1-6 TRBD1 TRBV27 TGTGCCAGCAGTTTTAGGGGACAGGGCGCTGGGTCGAATTCACCCCTCCACTTT CASSFRGQGAGSNSPLHF
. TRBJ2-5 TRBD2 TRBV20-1 TGCAGTGCTTCTAGCGGGGAGACCCAGTACTTC CSASSGETQYF
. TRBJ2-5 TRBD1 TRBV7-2 TGTGCCAGCAGCCCGGGACAGGGGGCGCGGGAGACCCAGTACTTC CASSPGQGARETQYF
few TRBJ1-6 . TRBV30 TGTGCCTGGACCCCTCAGAGGTCACCCCTCCACTTT CAWTPQRSPLHF
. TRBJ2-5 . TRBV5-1 TGCGCCAGCAGCCCTGACGCCCAAGAGACCCAGTACTTC CASSPDAQETQYF
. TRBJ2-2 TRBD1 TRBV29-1 TGCAGCGTTGAAGGGACAGGTTTCGGTGCCGGGGAGCTGTTTTTT CSVEGTGFGAGELFF
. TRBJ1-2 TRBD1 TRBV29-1 TGCAGCGCCCAGGGGGCCTACAACTATGGCTACACCTTC CSAQGAYNYGYTF
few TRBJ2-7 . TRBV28 TGTGCCAGCAGTGGACACAGGATTTACGAGCAGTACTTC CASSGHRIYEQYF
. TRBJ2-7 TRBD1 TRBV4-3 TGCGCCAGCAGCCCTTTAACCGGGACAGGACCCCACGAGCAGTACTTC CASSPLTGTGPHEQYF
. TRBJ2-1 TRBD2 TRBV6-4 TGTGCCAGCAGTGACCCGGGACTAGCGGGAGGGTCTGAGCAGTTCTTC CASSDPGLAGGSEQFF
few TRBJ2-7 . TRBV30 TGTGCCTGGAGTGTATCAGGGTACGAGCAGTACTTC CAWSVSGYEQYF
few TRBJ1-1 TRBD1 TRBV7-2 TGTGCCAGCAGCTTCGGGACAGTGAACACTGAAGCTTTCTTT CASSFGTVNTEAFF
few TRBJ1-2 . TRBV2 TGTGCCAGCGGCGAGGAGAGCTATGGCTACACCTTC CASGEESYGYTF
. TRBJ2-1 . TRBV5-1 TGCGCCAGCAGCTCGGGAGGAACGGGACAGCACAATGAGCAGTTCTTC CASSSGGTGQHNEQFF
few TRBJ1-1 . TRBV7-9 TGTGCCAGCAGCTTAGCGGGGACCGCCCTGGGGACTGAAGCTTTCTTT CASSLAGTALGTEAFF
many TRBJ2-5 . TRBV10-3 TGTGCCATCACCGCCGGACAGCAAGAGACCCAGTACTTC CAITAGQQETQYF
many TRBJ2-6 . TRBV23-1 TGCGCCAGCGCATCCGGGGCAGCCGGTCCCGTCCTGACTTTC CASASGAAGPVLTF
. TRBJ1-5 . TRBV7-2 TGTGCCAGCAGCCCGCCTGACTGGGGTGGTCAGCCCCAGCATTTT CASSPPDWGGQPQHF
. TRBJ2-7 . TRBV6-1 TGTGCCAGCAGTGAGGCGGGACAGCCGATGTACGAGCAGTACTTC CASSEAGQPMYEQYF
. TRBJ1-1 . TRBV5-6 TGTGCCAGCAGCCCCAGAAGCAGTGGTAGGGCTGAAGCTTTCTTT CASSPRSSGRAEAFF
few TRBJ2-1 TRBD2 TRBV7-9 TGTGCCAGCAGCTTGGCCGGGACATTAGCGGGAGAGCAGTTCTTC CASSLAGTLAGEQFF
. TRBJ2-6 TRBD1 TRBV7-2 TGTGCCAGCAGCCGACGGACAGGGGGAATCCCCCTTGGGGCCAACGTCCTGACTTTC CASSRRTGGIPLGANVLTF
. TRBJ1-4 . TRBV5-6 TGTGCCAGCAGCTTGTATGTTACAACTAATGAAAAACTGTTTTTT CASSLYVTTNEKLFF
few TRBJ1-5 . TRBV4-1 TGCGCCAGCAGCCCTCGGAGGGCATATGATCAGCCCCAGCATTTT CASSPRRAYDQPQHF
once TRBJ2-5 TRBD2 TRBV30 TGTGCCTGGAGTGTAAACGGGGGGGCGAGGGAGACCCAGTACTTC CAWSVNGGARETQYF
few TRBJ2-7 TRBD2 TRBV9 TGTGCCAGCAGCGTAGGAGCGGGGGAGACCTACGAGCAGTACTTC CASSVGAGETYEQYF
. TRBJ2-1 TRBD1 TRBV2 TGTGCCAGCAGTGAATCGAACTGGACAGGGTATGAGCAGTTCTTC CASSESNWTGYEQFF